The entry that follows covers one T cell receptor (beta chain) sequence. The length of the CDR3 is 20 residues. These data come from a study of shared T cell receptors in the human thymus. Sequencing used immunoSEQ multiplex PCR; TCRdb keeps in-frame clones, though not all of them. The sample lists 700,000 to 750,000 clones; 70% to 90% were seen once. In addition, the sample was reused for a study of human thymus T cells. That paper notes: Congenital heart defects were the reason for the corrective surgery that the donors, healthy Finnish infants, were having. Thymus tissue for the work was resected from patients undergoing corrective heart surgery. V and J genes seemed to be used with bias in thymic and blood repertoires. Related research found strongly overlapping thymic repertoires in unrelated individuals.

The chain carries TRBV12-2 and TRBJ2-7; TRBD2 reflects the table's D call only, with no check against the DNA. TRBV12-2 is designated a pseudogene. The specimen sequenced was thymocytes. The sequence was collected from a girl under two years old with a congenital heart defect. The CDR3 sequence: CASRSHTQLNGGTPTYEQYF. Written as DNA, the CDR3 is TGTGCAAGTCGCTCCCACACTCAGCTGAACGGGGGTACTCCAACCTACGAGCAGTACTTC.